Below are 32 T cell receptor beta chains sequenced from a single sample in a study of PD-1 blockade in classical Hodgkin lymphoma (dated by TCRdb to 2018 to 2021). Libraries were built with the immunoSEQ multiplex PCR assay. In its TCRdb copy, this immuneACCESS table keeps in-frame sequences only and misses some clones. Where compared with another copy, unresolved V genes explain less than half of these, and the others have no known cause. Recorded for this sample are 45,000 to 55,000 clones; over 70% of them occurred a single time. The ten largest clones add up to roughly 15% of the sample. What the time point label conveys for this sample: cycle 1 day 1 (C1D1), immediately before nivolumab initiation. Every trial patient had relapsed after autologous stem cell transplantation, and cohorts A, B and C differed in prior brentuximab vedotin exposure. The starting material was peripheral blood mononuclear cells (PBMCs), obtained at baseline. The receptors were sampled from a human donor with classical Hodgkin lymphoma.

The rearrangement joins TRBV7-9 to TRBJ1-1, with unresolved D. Trimming took off 1 base at V and 4 bases at J, with 22 bases between the two ends. The germline V gene encodes CDR1 SEHNR and CDR2 FQNEAQ (reference sequence). This CDR3 has 18 amino acids. The DNA of the CDR3 is TGTGCCAGCAGCTTAGGGGCGCTTTTGAGGAGGGAAGGCACTGAAGCTTTCTTT. Translation gives CASSLGALLRREGTEAFF.

Written as DNA, the CDR3 is TGTGCCAGCAGCGTAGACACGCTTGGGACTGAAGCTTTCTTT. Amino acids: CASSVDTLGTEAFF. This rearrangement joins TRBV2 to TRBJ1-1; no reliable D call. V was shortened by 6 bases and J by 5 bases, with 16 bases between the two germline ends. Germline values: CDR1 SNHLY, CDR2 FYNNEI. The CDR3 runs 14 residues.

The V gene is TRBV18, the J gene TRBJ1-3; weak D call: TRBD1 (6 bases). Between the trimmed V and J ends, which lost 2 bases and 2 bases, there was a span of 10 bases. This CDR3 contains 15 residues. Germline V gene data show CDR1 as KGHSH and CDR2 as LQKENI. The CDR3 coding sequence is TGTGCCAGCTCACCAGACAGGAGAACTGGAAACACCATATATTTT. Amino acids: CASSPDRRTGNTIYF.

Regarding this clone: Other nucleotide sequences in the sample specify the same CDR3. The J gene is TRBJ2-1, the V gene TRBV7-2; TRBD2 aligns across 7 bases. Germline-derived CDR1 and CDR2 are SGHTA and FQGNSA. The CDR3 contains 13 residues. With 9 bases clipped from V and 0 bases from J, the junction kept 2 bases outside the gene matches. CDR3 region: CASRTSSYNEQFF. CDR3 coding DNA: TGTGCCAGTAGGACTAGCTCCTACAATGAGCAGTTCTTC.

The chain combines TRBV7-9 with TRBJ1-1; D uncertain. V was pared by 5 bases and J by 5 bases, with 15 bases between. Germline V gene sequence: CDR1 SEHNR, CDR2 FQNEAQ (reference sequence). The CDR3 is made up of 14 amino acids. CDR3 protein: CASSPDALRTEAFF. The CDR3 DNA reads as TGTGCCAGCAGCCCGGACGCCCTGAGGACTGAAGCTTTCTTT.

This chain links TRBV10-3 with TRBJ2-5; 14 bases fit TRBD2. This CDR3 has 17 residues. Germline V gene sequence: CDR1 ENHRY, CDR2 SYGVKD. J gave up 4 bases and V 4 bases, and 8 bases lay outside the gene matches. The CDR3: CAISGGGLAGVGETQYF. The CDR3 coding sequence is TGTGCCATCAGTGGGGGGGGACTAGCGGGAGTCGGAGAGACCCAGTACTTC.

The chain employs TRBV30 and TRBJ1-5; D call uncertain. V lost 2 bases and J lost 5, with 16 bases in between. The CDR3 sequence is 15 residues long. Germline V gene data show CDR1 as GTSNPN and CDR2 as SVGIG (reference sequence). CDR3 amino acids: CAWSYGVGSDQPQHF. In nucleotides, the CDR3 is TGTGCCTGGAGTTACGGGGTGGGCTCGGATCAGCCCCAGCATTTT.

This clone was picked up a small number of times. The V and J genes are TRBV7-6 and TRBJ2-7, with TRBD1 as a possible D gene (5 bases). The germline V and J ends were trimmed by 1 base and 2 bases, with 12 bases remaining between them. CDR1 is SGHVS, CDR2 FNYEAQ, per germline. This CDR3 is built from 15 residues. This CDR3 reads CASSLDAGLPYEQYF. CDR3 DNA: TGTGCCAGCAGCTTAGATGCAGGGTTGCCCTACGAGCAGTACTTC.

The gene calls are TRBV5-5 and TRBJ1-1, with a possible D match to TRBD1 (5 bases). Germline V CDR1 and CDR2: SGHKS, YYEKEE (reference sequence). The V end was cut by 1 base, the J end by 4 bases, with 11 bases between. This CDR3 comprises 14 residues. In DNA, the CDR3 is TGTGCCAGCAGCTTGCAACTCGGGGGCACTGAAGCTTTCTTT. This encodes CASSLQLGGTEAFF.

The chain is built from TRBV11-3 and TRBJ2-1; D is possibly TRBD1 or TRBD2 (8 bases each). Germline CDR1 SGHNT, CDR2 YENEEA. Between the trimmed V and J ends, which lost 6 bases and 8 bases, there was a span of 32 bases. The CDR3 sequence is 19 residues long. CDR3 residues: CASRSTGGRSGKGFDEQFF. The CDR3 DNA follows: TGTGCCAGCAGATCTACAGGGGGTCGTAGCGGGAAAGGCTTCGATGAGCAGTTCTTC.

The chain combines TRBV4-1 with TRBJ1-2; perhaps TRBD1 as D (5 bases). Germline-derived CDR1 and CDR2 are MGHRA and YSYEKL. CDR3 length: 13 residues. V lost 4 bases and J lost 7, with 13 bases in between. The CDR3 nucleotides read TGCGCCAGCAGCCGGGGGACGGGAGGTGGCTACACCTTC. Translated, it gives CASSRGTGGGYTF.

V gene TRBV4-3 combines with J gene TRBJ2-2, with D hard to call. This CDR3 spans 15 amino acids. Between the trimmed V and J ends, which lost 5 bases and 0 bases, there was a span of 10 bases. In germline, CDR1 is LGHNA, CDR2 YSLEER. CDR3 sequence: CASSIGPANTGELFF. CDR3 nucleotides: TGCGCCAGCAGCATAGGCCCAGCGAACACCGGGGAGCTGTTTTTT.

V usage is TRBV5-8 and J usage is TRBJ1-2; D not resolved. Germline V gene lookup returns CDR1 SGHTS and CDR2 YDEGEE. The CDR3 extends over 15 amino acids. Trimming cost V 1 base and J 4 bases, with 14 bases left between them. CDR3 sequence reads: CASSLSAGSLYGYTF. CDR3 sequence (DNA): TGTGCCAGCAGCTTGTCGGCAGGTTCCCTCTATGGCTACACCTTC.

The chain joins TRBV19 to TRBJ2-3; D is tentatively TRBD1 or TRBD2 (5 bases each). Trimming left V 6 bases short and J 6 bases short, with 16 bases between. Germline V gene data show CDR1 as LNHDA and CDR2 as SQIVND (reference sequence). The CDR3 totals 14 residues. This CDR3 is CASRSVGDGDTQYF. DNA for the CDR3: TGTGCCAGTAGAAGCGTCGGGGACGGCGATACGCAGTATTTT.

V gene TRBV6-1 combines with J gene TRBJ1-1; D perhaps matches TRBD1 (5 bases). V dropped 8 bases and J dropped 1 base, with 14 bases sitting between them. This CDR3 contains 14 residues. Germline V gene data show CDR1 as MNHNS and CDR2 as SASEGT. The CDR3 is CASRKGTQNTEAFF. In nucleotides, the CDR3 is TGTGCCAGCCGGAAGGGGACTCAGAACACTGAAGCTTTCTTT.

This clone was seen once. The chain has TRBV27 and TRBJ2-7, with D possibly matching TRBD2 (6 bases). V lost 3 bases to trimming and J lost 4 bases, with 13 bases between them. Per the germline V gene, CDR1 is MNHEY and CDR2 is SMNVEV (reference sequence). The length of the CDR3 is 14 residues. The CDR3 reads CASSFAGKEYEQYF. The CDR3 DNA reads TGTGCCAGCAGTTTTGCGGGGAAGGAATACGAGCAGTACTTC.

The chain is built from TRBV19 and TRBJ1-5; no clear D gene. Germline loops: CDR1 LNHDA, CDR2 SQIVND (reference sequence). The CDR3 contains 12 residues. V lost 5 bases and J 2 bases, leaving 4 bases between the germline ends. CDR3 DNA: TGTGCCAGTAGTTCGGGCAATCAGCCCCAGCATTTT. It yields the protein CASSSGNQPQHF.

The V and J genes are TRBV27 and TRBJ2-1; TRBD2 aligns across 8 bases. V was pared by 7 bases and J by 3 bases, with 2 bases of the junction left unmatched. Germline values: CDR1 MNHEY, CDR2 SMNVEV (reference sequence). CDR3 length equals 13 residues. The CDR3 region has the DNA TGTGCCAGCAACACTAGCGGCTACAATGAGCAGTTCTTC. Protein product: CASNTSGYNEQFF.

J is TRBJ2-3 and V is TRBV4-1; D is undetermined. V was cut by 2 bases and J by 3 bases, with 6 bases left in between. Germline CDR1 and CDR2: MGHRA and YSYEKL. The CDR3 runs 13 residues. The CDR3 loop reads CASSQSFTDTQYF. The CDR3 DNA sequence: TGCGCCAGCAGCCAATCTTTTACAGATACGCAGTATTTT.

The chain combines TRBV7-9 with TRBJ1-1; D uncertain. V was cut by 1 base and J by 5 bases, with 8 bases left in between. Germline V gives CDR1 SEHNR, CDR2 FQNEAQ (reference sequence). The CDR3 is made up of 13 amino acids. CDR3 sequence: CASSLGIDTEAFF. The CDR3 coding sequence is TGTGCCAGCAGCTTAGGCATTGATACTGAAGCTTTCTTT.

The rearrangement links TRBV7-9 to TRBJ2-7; D call uncertain. Trimming stripped 5 bases from V and 3 bases from J, with 17 bases between. Per germline, CDR1 SEHNR and CDR2 FQNEAQ (reference sequence). The CDR3 has 15 amino acids. The CDR3 region has the DNA TGTGCCAGCAGCCTCGCCCTGGGATGGTTCTACGAGCAGTACTTC. It encodes CASSLALGWFYEQYF.

This chain uses TRBV5-6 with TRBJ1-5; maybe TRBD1 (6 bases). CDR1 and CDR2 (germline): SGHDT, YYEEEE. The V end lost 4 bases, the J end lost 0 bases, and 17 bases lay between the germline ends. This CDR3 spans 17 amino acids. The CDR3 nucleotides are TGTGCCAGCAGCCTATTTGCGGGGGCTTATAGCAATCAGCCCCAGCATTTT. This translates into CASSLFAGAYSNQPQHF.

The CDR3 is CASSKERFTDTQYF. The CDR3 nucleotides read TGTGCCAGTAGCAAGGAGCGGTTCACAGATACGCAGTATTTT. This chain joins TRBV19 and TRBJ2-3; the D gene is possibly TRBD2 (5 bases). Germline lookup yields CDR1 LNHDA and CDR2 SQIVND (reference sequence). V was pared by 6 bases and J by 2 bases, with 12 bases between. This CDR3 is built from 14 residues.

V and J are TRBV5-1 and TRBJ2-1; the D gene is possibly TRBD2 (6 bases). CDR3 length: 17 amino acids. Trimming left V 2 bases short and J 1 base short, with 16 bases between. Germline CDR1 and CDR2: SGHRS and YFSETQ. The CDR3 region is CASSLRPEGMSYNEQFF. The CDR3 coding sequence is TGCGCCAGCAGCTTACGCCCGGAGGGCATGTCCTACAATGAGCAGTTCTTC.

Turning to this clone: A read error may account for a junction end that differs from germline. The identical CDR3 is also encoded by other nucleotide sequences in the sample. CDR3 loop: CASRGGSGANVLTF. The DNA of the CDR3 is TGTGCCAGCAGAGGGGGCTCTGGGGCCAACGTCCTAACTTTC. The chain employs TRBV7-8 and TRBJ2-6; 7 positions agree with TRBD1. This CDR3 contains 14 residues. CDR1 and CDR2 from the germline V gene are SGHVS and FQNEAQ.

The rearrangement uses TRBV7-2 and TRBJ1-3; no firm D call. This CDR3 spans 13 amino acids. From germline, CDR1 is SGHTA and CDR2 FQGNSA. Trimming shortened V by 6 bases and J by 0 bases, and 6 bases separated the two germline ends. Here the CDR3 DNA reads TGTGCCAGCAGGGCGAGCTCTGGAAACACCATATATTTT. Its protein is CASRASSGNTIYF. Using reference TRBV7-2 and TRBJ1-3 for the parts outside the CDR3, the full variable domain is GAGVSQSPSNKVTEKGKDVELRCDPISGHTALYWYRQSLGQGLEFLIYFQGNSAPDKSGLPSDRFSAERTGGSVSTLTIQRTQQEDSAVYLCASRASSGNTIYFGEGSWLTVV.

The chain uses TRBV9 and TRBJ1-5; D might be TRBD1 (5 bases). CDR3 length equals 14 residues. V lost 4 bases and J lost 4, with 12 bases in between. Germline CDR1 SGDLS, CDR2 YYNGEE. As DNA, the CDR3 is TGTGCCAGCAGCACCCGGGACGGTAATCAGCCCCAGCATTTT. This translates into CASSTRDGNQPQHF.

The chain carries TRBV7-2 and TRBJ2-4; 10 bases map to TRBD2. Germline V gives CDR1 SGHTA, CDR2 FQGNSA. The CDR3 extends over 15 amino acids. Trimming cost V 11 bases and J 6 bases; bases outside gene matches: 13. DNA for the CDR3: TGTGCCTCCAGTCCTAGCGGGAGTGCGGGAAACATTCAGTACTTC. It codes for CASSPSGSAGNIQYF.

V usage is TRBV5-8 and J usage is TRBJ2-3, with D unresolved. The CDR3 loop spans 10 amino acids. Deletions cut 5 bases from V and 5 bases from J, with 3 bases between. The V gene's germline CDR1 is SGHTS and CDR2 YDEGEE. CDR3 sequence (DNA): TGTGCCAGCAGTGGAGATACGCAGTATTTT. Amino acid sequence: CASSGDTQYF.

This chain links TRBV23-1 with TRBJ2-4, with D possibly TRBD1 on 7 matching bases. TRBV23-1 is an ORF; its function is uncertain. The V end lost 2 bases, the J end lost 1 base, and 27 bases lay between the germline ends. CDR3 length: 21 residues. CDR3 DNA sequence: TGCGCCAGCAGTCAACCCAACAGGGGAGGCGTCTTTAGGAGGGCCAAAAACATTCAGTACTTC. Translating it yields CASSQPNRGGVFRRAKNIQYF.

The chain carries TRBV15 and TRBJ2-5; the D gene is possibly TRBD2 (6 bases). Per germline, CDR1 LNHNV and CDR2 YYDKDF (reference sequence). The CDR3 spans 16 residues. Trimming cost V 3 bases and J 1 base, with 15 bases left between them. CDR3 bases: TGTGCCACCAGCAGGTCCCCGATAGCGGTCCAAGAGACCCAGTACTTC. It translates to CATSRSPIAVQETQYF.

The rearrangement joins TRBV7-9 to TRBJ2-5; D is uncertain. Deletions cut 1 base from V and 3 bases from J, with 15 bases between. The CDR3 has 16 amino acids. The V gene's germline CDR1 is SEHNR and CDR2 FQNEAQ (reference sequence). CDR3 loop: CASSLVVYLAEETQYF. The CDR3 DNA reads TGTGCCAGCAGCTTAGTGGTTTACCTGGCGGAAGAGACCCAGTACTTC.